These T cell receptor beta chains were read from a single sample in a study of T-cell memory formation after mild COVID-19. TCRdb processed the 5' RACE reads anew with MiXCR; each CDR3 protein has one entry. The table includes about 190,000 distinct CDR3 sequences, around 20% detected once. Source material: PBMCs or a T cell subset sorted from them (not recorded which). The receptors come from an adult woman who had mild COVID-19 (a few samples of this study predate the infection). Cell type and time point are not known. The CDR3 runs from the conserved cysteine through the conserved F or W. D genes are given only for firm matches. Expanded clones are given a class, and other clones once, few, many or no size at all.

j_call v_call d_call clone_size cdr3_nt cdr3_aa
TRBJ1-2 TRBV7-8 - many TGTGCCAGCAGCTTAGGGGTAGACTATGGCTACACCTTC CASSLGVDYGYTF
TRBJ2-5 TRBV14 - few TGTGCCAGCAGCCAAGATTGGGGGAGGATACAAGAGACCCAGTACTTC CASSQDWGRIQETQYF
TRBJ1-5 TRBV10-3 - once TGTGCCATCAGTGAGTCAGGGAGGGGAGATCAGCCCCAGCATTTT CAISESGRGDQPQHF
TRBJ2-3 TRBV4-3 TRBD2 - TGCGCCAGCAGCCAGGAGACTAGCCTCATTCGAGATACGCAGTATTTT CASSQETSLIRDTQYF
TRBJ2-1 TRBV6-1 TRBD1 many TGTGCCAGCTGCCGGGACAGGGGGCGCAATGAGCAGTTCTTC CASCRDRGRNEQFF
TRBJ2-2 TRBV20-1 - - TGCAGTGCTAGGCCCTCCAGCAGTCCCTCCGGGGAGCTGTTTTTT CSARPSSSPSGELFF
TRBJ1-1 TRBV29-1 - - TGCAGCGCCCGCGAAGTAAACATGAACACTGAAGCTTTCTTT CSAREVNMNTEAFF
TRBJ2-1 TRBV4-2 TRBD1 - TGTGCCAGCAGCCTCGAGGGACAGGCCCTGGGAGGTGAGCAGTTCTTC CASSLEGQALGGEQFF
TRBJ1-1 TRBV20-1 - - TGCAGTGCTAGAGATGGGGCTGGGGAGAATGAAGCTTTCTTT CSARDGAGENEAFF
TRBJ1-2 TRBV12-3/TRBV12-4 - few TGTGCCAGCAGTTCGGGAGCTAACTATGGCTACACCTTC CASSSGANYGYTF
TRBJ2-3 TRBV5-1 - - TGCGCCAGCAGCATCGGACCGCTCACAGATACGCAGTATTTT CASSIGPLTDTQYF
TRBJ2-2 TRBV30 - few TGTGCCTGGAGTGGGGGGCCGGTGAACACCGGGGAGCTGTTTTTT CAWSGGPVNTGELFF
TRBJ2-1 TRBV12-3/TRBV12-4 - few TGTGCCAGCAGCGTCCTTAGTGAGCAGTTCTTC CASSVLSEQFF
TRBJ1-1 TRBV12-3/TRBV12-4 TRBD1 - TGTGCCAGCAGTTTTCGTCAGGGGGCGAGAGCTGAAGCTTTCTTT CASSFRQGARAEAFF
TRBJ2-7 TRBV5-6 TRBD1 - TGTGCCAGCAGCCAACACCCCAGGGGGCAGACCTACGAGCAGTACTTC CASSQHPRGQTYEQYF
TRBJ2-2 TRBV4-2 - few TGTGCCAGCAGCCATAGACCAGGAGCGAACACCGGGGAGCTGTTTTTT CASSHRPGANTGELFF
TRBJ2-3 TRBV12-3/TRBV12-4 TRBD2 few TGTGCCAGCAGTCAGCGCGGGAGGGGAGACACAGATACGCAGTATTTT CASSQRGRGDTDTQYF
TRBJ2-7 TRBV12-3/TRBV12-4 - few TGTGCCAGCAGTCCAAAAATAGGCGAGCAGTACTTC CASSPKIGEQYF
TRBJ1-2 TRBV3-1 - few TGTGCCAGCAGCCAAGATTATCGCGGCTACACCTTC CASSQDYRGYTF
TRBJ1-1 TRBV12-3/TRBV12-4 TRBD1 - TGTGCCAGCAGTTTTGACAGGGGGTATCGGAACACTGAAGCTTTCTTT CASSFDRGYRNTEAFF
TRBJ2-1 TRBV7-9 - few TGTGCCAGCAGCTTATTGACGTGGGACCGGCAGTTCTTC CASSLLTWDRQFF
TRBJ2-5 TRBV3-1 - many TGTGCCAGCAGCCAGGAGGGGACGAAAAGGGAGACCCAGTACTTC CASSQEGTKRETQYF
TRBJ1-1 TRBV9 - - TGTGCCAGCAGCGTCGACGCCTTGAACACTGAAGCTTTCTTT CASSVDALNTEAFF
TRBJ2-1 TRBV5-1 TRBD2 few TGCGCCAGCAGCCTCGGGGGGTCTGGCGGCCCGGATGAGCAGTTCTTC CASSLGGSGGPDEQFF
TRBJ2-5 TRBV29-1 - - TGCAGCGTTGAAGCGGCAGGGCAGGGAGGGACCCAGTACTTC CSVEAAGQGGTQYF
TRBJ2-3 TRBV6-5 - few TGTGCCAGCAGTCCCTTTATCTTTAGCACAGATACGCAGTATTTT CASSPFIFSTDTQYF
TRBJ2-7 TRBV20-1 - few TGCAGTGCCATTCACACCACGTCGGGGGAGCAGTACTTC CSAIHTTSGEQYF
TRBJ1-2 TRBV3-1 - many TGTGCCAGCAGCCAAGGCGGGTTTGGAGGGGGCTACACCTTC CASSQGGFGGGYTF
TRBJ2-3 TRBV4-2 - - TGTGCCAGCAGCCCTGACCACCACAGCACAGATACGCAGTATTTT CASSPDHHSTDTQYF
TRBJ2-7 TRBV2 TRBD1 - TGTGCCAGCCAACGGGAGAGGACAGGGGTTTACGAGCAGTACTTC CASQRERTGVYEQYF
TRBJ2-7 TRBV12-3/TRBV12-4 - few TGTGCCAGCAGTTTTGGCCCGAGCGGCGAGCAGTACTTC CASSFGPSGEQYF
TRBJ1-3 TRBV27 - - TGTGCCAGCAGTTTTTTGGGCTCTGGAAACACCATATATTTT CASSFLGSGNTIYF
TRBJ2-1 TRBV12-3/TRBV12-4 - - TGTGCCAGCAGCCTGCTGGGGGGTGCTTACAATGAGCAGTTCTTC CASSLLGGAYNEQFF
TRBJ1-2 TRBV6-2/TRBV6-3 - many TGTGCCAGCAGTTACGGCAGGGATGTCGGCTACACCTTC CASSYGRDVGYTF
TRBJ2-3 TRBV18 - few TGTGCCAGCTCACCCACTGGGGGAGATACGCAGTATTTT CASSPTGGDTQYF
TRBJ2-3 TRBV5-5 TRBD2 - TGTGCCAGCAGCTTGGACGGGGGGGCAGGCACAGATACGCAGTATTTT CASSLDGGAGTDTQYF